These 21 T cell receptor beta chains came from one sample sequenced in a study of cytomegalovirus exposure and HLA in healthy donors. PCR amplification relied on 60 Vbeta primers (plus 13 Jbeta primers). The data were produced by immunoSEQ multiplex PCR, yet TCRdb's version contains in-frame clones alone and is incomplete. The sample lists over 150,000 clones, approximately 80% occurring once. Sequenced input: PBMCs. The receptors come from a man aged 30 to 39 in good health and CMV-seronegative.

The table lists this clone with a count of one. This chain links TRBV11-3 with TRBJ1-1; unclear D gene. Germline V CDR1 and CDR2: SGHNT, YENEEA. The length of the CDR3 is 12 residues. Trimming cost V 0 bases and J 5 bases, with 4 bases left between them. CDR3 coding DNA: TGTGCCAGCAGCTTAGACGGGACTGAAGCTTTCTTT. This gives the protein CASSLDGTEAFF.

A word on this clone: Other DNA sequences of this sample code for an identical CDR3. The rearrangement uses TRBV29-1 and TRBJ1-2, with D tentatively TRBD1 (6 bases). This CDR3 comprises 14 residues. Deletions cut 6 bases from V and 5 bases from J, with 19 bases between. The germline CDR1 and CDR2 sequences are SQVTM and ANQGSEA. CDR3 sequence (DNA): TGCAGCGTCCGGGGGGCGGGGACGCCATATGGCTACACCTTC. Translating gives CSVRGAGTPYGYTF.

This clone was seen more than once but under ten times. CDR3 region: CASRQRDRGYEQYF. The CDR3 DNA reads TGTGCCAGCAGACAAAGGGACAGGGGGTACGAGCAGTACTTC. The rearrangement joins TRBV6-6 to TRBJ2-7, with TRBD1 identical over 11 bases. V lost 6 bases, J lost 4 bases, and 5 bases stayed unmatched. Germline V gene data show CDR1 as MNHNY and CDR2 as SVGAGI (reference sequence). The length of the CDR3 is 14 residues.

The V gene is TRBV9, the J gene TRBJ2-3; possibly TRBD2 for D (6 bases). The V end was cut by 0 bases, the J end by 6 bases, with 11 bases between. The CDR3 has 14 residues. CDR1 is SGDLS, CDR2 YYNGEE, per germline. CDR3 in amino acids: CASSVVPREDTQYF. CDR3 coding DNA: TGTGCCAGCAGCGTAGTTCCCCGGGAGGATACGCAGTATTTT.

The genes are TRBV4-3 and TRBJ2-2; tentative D call: TRBD1 (6 bases). The CDR3 contains 14 residues. Trimming shortened V by 4 bases and J by 7 bases, and 13 bases separated the two germline ends. The germline V gene has CDR1 LGHNA and CDR2 YSLEER. The DNA for the CDR3 is TGCGCCAGCAGCCTGGGAGAGGGGGTCGGGGAGCTGTTTTTT. Encoded protein: CASSLGEGVGELFF.

The chain is built from TRBV7-2 and TRBJ2-7; 9 nucleotides match TRBD1. Germline V gives CDR1 SGHTA, CDR2 FQGNSA. The CDR3 length is 14 residues. The trim removed 6 bases at V and 5 bases at J, leaving 8 bases unmatched. The CDR3 loop reads CASRAQGARNEQYF. The DNA of the CDR3 is TGTGCCAGCAGAGCACAGGGGGCGCGAAACGAGCAGTACTTC.

The J gene is TRBJ2-5, the V gene TRBV15, with unresolved D. Trimming left V 3 bases short and J 1 base short, with 9 bases between. The CDR3 totals 14 residues. Germline V gene sequence: CDR1 LNHNV, CDR2 YYDKDF (reference sequence). Here the CDR3 DNA reads TGTGCCACCAGCAGTGGCCCGGGCCAAGAGACCCAGTACTTC. Translation gives CATSSGPGQETQYF.

This chain links TRBV7-2 with TRBJ2-5; 8 bases agree with TRBD1. The junction had 6 bases not matched to a gene; V was cut back by 4 bases and J by 5 bases. The CDR3 has 14 amino acids. Germline CDR1 is SGHTA and CDR2 is FQGNSA. CDR3 amino acids: CASSYQGAEETQYF. Here the CDR3 DNA reads TGTGCCAGCAGCTACCAGGGGGCAGAGGAGACCCAGTACTTC.

V gene TRBV7-2 combines with J gene TRBJ1-5, with D possibly matching TRBD1 (6 bases). Trimming took off 5 bases at V and 4 bases at J, with 21 bases between the two ends. Germline V gene sequence: CDR1 SGHTA, CDR2 FQGNSA. This CDR3 is built from 17 residues. Here the CDR3 DNA reads TGTGCCAGCAGCCCAATTGGGGGGGCCCAGGGAAATCAGCCCCAGCATTTT. It yields the protein CASSPIGGAQGNQPQHF.

The rearrangement uses TRBV6-4 and TRBJ2-7; 10 positions match TRBD1. Germline V gene sequence: CDR1 MRHNA, CDR2 SNTAGT. The junction had 8 bases not matched to a gene; V was cut back by 3 bases and J by 6 bases. This CDR3 has 15 amino acids. The CDR3 reads CASSELPGQGSEQYF. The CDR3, as DNA: TGTGCCAGCAGTGAACTGCCGGGACAGGGGAGCGAGCAGTACTTC.

The chain recombines TRBV5-8 with TRBJ2-3, with D hard to call. The germline V gene has CDR1 SGHTS and CDR2 YDEGEE. CDR3 length: 12 amino acids. Trimming pared 9 bases from V and 2 bases from J, leaving 10 bases between. Here the CDR3 DNA reads TGTGCCAACCTGCAGGACACAGATACGCAGTATTTT. The encoded protein is CANLQDTDTQYF.

This chain links TRBV29-1 with TRBJ2-1, with unresolved D. This CDR3 contains 12 residues. The ends were cut back, 1 base at V and 4 bases at J, with 5 bases in the middle. Germline CDR1 is SQVTM and CDR2 is ANQGSEA. The CDR3 DNA follows: TGCAGCGTTGAAGGTCTATACAATGAGCAGTTCTTC. Residues: CSVEGLYNEQFF.

This chain joins TRBV7-3 and TRBJ2-2; 11 bases align to TRBD1. The CDR3 loop spans 13 amino acids. From germline, CDR1 is SGHTA and CDR2 FQGTGA. V shed 10 bases, J shed 4 bases, and the junction held 2 bases outside the gene matches. The CDR3, as DNA: TGTGCCACCGGGACAGGGGGCACCGGGGAGCTGTTTTTT. Its translation is CATGTGGTGELFF.

This clone was counted once. The chain joins TRBV7-7 to TRBJ2-2; D is unclear. CDR3 length: 13 amino acids. V was shortened by 3 bases and J by 5 bases, with 7 bases between the two germline ends. Germline lookup yields CDR1 SSHAT and CDR2 FNYEAQ (reference sequence). In nucleotides, the CDR3 is TGTGCCAGCAGCTTTGGGCAGACCGGGGAGCTGTTTTTT. The encoded protein is CASSFGQTGELFF.

Comment on this clone: The same CDR3 can be traced to other DNA sequences in this sample. The gene calls are TRBV5-8 and TRBJ1-5; no clear D. Germline V lookup: CDR1 SGHTS, CDR2 YDEGEE. The CDR3 length is 11 residues. Between the trimmed V and J ends, which lost 0 bases and 9 bases, there was a span of 4 bases. The DNA for the CDR3 is TGTGCCAGCAGCTTGGTTCGGCCCCAGCATTTT. Protein: CASSLVRPQHF.

This clone was counted a single time. This rearrangement joins TRBV7-2 to TRBJ1-2; 7 positions agree with TRBD1. V gave up 1 base and J gave up 6 bases; unmatched junction bases: 8. The CDR3 has 15 amino acids. Germline V CDR1 and CDR2: SGHTA, FQGNSA. CDR3 in DNA: TGTGCCAGCAGCTTAGGACCGGCAGGGGGAGATGGCTACACCTTC. Its translation is CASSLGPAGGDGYTF.

The J gene is TRBJ2-1, the V gene TRBV13; weak D call: TRBD2 (6 bases). The germline V gene has CDR1 PRHDT and CDR2 FYEKMQ (reference sequence). Trimming took 3 bases from V and 4 from J, leaving 10 bases between them. The CDR3 sequence is 14 residues long. The CDR3 region has the DNA TGTGCCAGCAGCTTGAGGGGAGGATACAATGAGCAGTTCTTC. Encoded protein: CASSLRGGYNEQFF.

This chain connects TRBV21-1 to TRBJ2-5; the table names TRBD2, a call not compared with the DNA. TRBV21-1 is designated a pseudogene. This CDR3 is 8 amino acids long. The CDR3 coding sequence is TGTGCCAGCCCCTCGGAGTACTTC. It encodes CASPSEYF.

The J gene is TRBJ1-2, the V gene TRBV28; D gene ambiguous. V was pared by 6 bases and J by 4 bases, with 15 bases between. The CDR3 is 14 amino acids. Germline V gene lookup returns CDR1 MDHEN and CDR2 SYDVKM. The CDR3 here is CASSPGSGRYGYTF. DNA of the CDR3: TGTGCCAGCAGCCCCGGTTCGGGTCGCTATGGCTACACCTTC.

The gene calls are TRBV5-6 and TRBJ2-7; 7 bases are a match to TRBD2. Germline CDR1 SGHDT, CDR2 YYEEEE. V lost 3 bases and J lost 3; bases outside the gene matches: 3. The CDR3 runs 13 residues. As DNA, the CDR3 is TGTGCCAGCAGCTGGGACTATGACTACGAGCAGTACTTC. This translates into CASSWDYDYEQYF. The complete variable domain, with remaining parts taken from reference TRBV5-6 and TRBJ2-7, reads DAGVTQSPTHLIKTRGQQVTLRCSPKSGHDTVSWYQQALGQGPQFIFQYYEEEERQRGNFPDRFSGHQFPNYSSELNVNALLLGDSALYLCASSWDYDYEQYFGPGTRLTVT.

The chain couples TRBV6-5 to TRBJ2-7; TRBD1 matches at 9 bases. This CDR3 has 15 residues. V was clipped by 6 bases and J by 2 bases; unmatched bases: 8. Germline V gene data show CDR1 as MNHEY and CDR2 as SVGAGI. In DNA, the CDR3 is TGTGCCAGCAGCACCACAGGGGGCATCGCCTACGAGCAGTACTTC. It encodes CASSTTGGIAYEQYF.